A single sample is the source of the 20 T cell receptor beta chains below, sequenced in a study of blood T cell repertoires in COVID-19. TCRdb's table, derived via immunoSEQ multiplex PCR, lists solely in-frame clones and lacks some. In the table there are about 110,000 clones, roughly 76% of which are singletons. Sample: peripheral blood. The source of these receptors is a woman in her 70s with acute or convalescent COVID-19.

In this sample, this clone turned up once. V is TRBV4-3 and J is TRBJ2-5; perhaps TRBD2 as D (6 bases). Germline CDR1 is LGHNA and CDR2 is YSLEER. The V end was cut by 1 base, the J end by 2 bases, with 14 bases between. This CDR3 region has 16 residues. Here the CDR3 reads CASSQGHAEGQETQYF. CDR3 sequence (DNA): TGCGCCAGCAGCCAAGGGCATGCGGAGGGACAAGAGACCCAGTACTTC.

The J gene is TRBJ2-3, the V gene TRBV5-5; no reliable D call. The CDR3 extends over 16 amino acids. Per the germline V gene, CDR1 is SGHKS and CDR2 is YYEKEE (reference sequence). Trimming shortened V by 0 bases and J by 4 bases, and 15 bases separated the two germline ends. The CDR3 loop reads CASSLEPRLGSDTQYF. Here the CDR3 DNA reads TGTGCCAGCAGCTTGGAACCACGGCTAGGTTCAGATACGCAGTATTTT.

This chain connects TRBV6-6 to TRBJ1-2, with 9 nucleotides matching TRBD1. Germline CDR1 reads MNHNY; CDR2 reads SVGAGI (reference sequence). There are 15 residues in the CDR3. Losses at the gene ends were 6 bases for V and 6 bases for J; bases not matched to a gene: 11. CDR3: CASRDNYRGQDGYTF. The CDR3 DNA sequence: TGTGCCAGCAGGGATAATTACAGGGGGCAGGATGGCTACACCTTC.

The sample holds a few counts of this clone. The V and J genes are TRBV4-3 and TRBJ2-3, with D tentatively TRBD2 (5 bases). V was trimmed by 4 bases and J by 1 base, leaving 12 bases between them. This CDR3 contains 15 residues. The germline gives CDR1 LGHNA, CDR2 YSLEER. The CDR3 DNA sequence: TGCGCCAGCAGCCGAAGGTTCGGGGGCACAGATACGCAGTATTTT. Translation gives CASSRRFGGTDTQYF.

The chain links TRBV7-9 to TRBJ1-5; the match to TRBD1 covers 7 bases. The V and J ends lost 0 bases and 2 bases, in that order; junction bases with no gene match: 10. Germline-derived CDR1 and CDR2 are SEHNR and FQNEAQ (reference sequence). The CDR3 is 18 amino acids. The CDR3 here is CASSLAGPGGSGNQPQHF. The CDR3 region has the DNA TGTGCCAGCAGCTTAGCGGGGCCAGGGGGTTCGGGCAATCAGCCCCAGCATTTT.

This clone came up a few times. The chain is built from TRBV28 and TRBJ1-2, with TRBD1 identical over 8 bases. Germline CDR1 and CDR2: MDHEN and SYDVKM. There are 15 residues in the CDR3. With V trimmed by 3 bases and J by 8 bases, 11 bases remained unmatched. CDR3: CASSFSGTGPGGYTF. The CDR3 region has the DNA TGTGCCAGCAGTTTTTCCGGGACAGGTCCTGGGGGCTACACCTTC.

The V gene is TRBV3-1 (or the pseudogene TRBV3-2), the J gene TRBJ1-1; D is undetermined. CDR1 is LGHDT and CDR2 is YNNKEL in the germline V gene (reference sequence). V lost 1 base and J lost 3, with 6 bases in between. The CDR3 extends over 13 amino acids. This CDR3 is CASSQGRYTEAFF. The CDR3 DNA is TGTGCCAGCAGCCAAGGGAGGTACACTGAAGCTTTCTTT.

The chain combines TRBV5-4 with TRBJ2-5; 7 nucleotides match TRBD1. In germline, CDR1 is SGHNT, CDR2 YYREEE (reference sequence). J was trimmed by 3 bases and V by 2 bases; bases with no gene match: 1. The CDR3 contains 13 residues. The CDR3 bases are TGTGCCAGCAGCTTTACAGGGGAAGAGACCCAGTACTTC. Translating it yields CASSFTGEETQYF.

This clone was seen just once. This chain connects TRBV9 to TRBJ2-1, with 8 bases identical to TRBD1. Per germline, CDR1 SGDLS and CDR2 YYNGEE. V gave up 3 bases and J gave up 5 bases; unmatched junction bases: 4. The CDR3 has 14 residues. The CDR3 nucleotides read TGTGCCAGCAGCGATTGGACAGGGAACAATGAGCAGTTCTTC. Translated: CASSDWTGNNEQFF.

This chain uses TRBV13 with TRBJ2-7; no reliable D call. The CDR3 extends over 14 amino acids. V dropped 0 bases and J dropped 6 bases, with 12 bases sitting between them. Per the germline V gene, CDR1 is PRHDT and CDR2 is FYEKMQ (reference sequence). The CDR3 DNA sequence: TGTGCCAGCAGCTTAGGTCATTCAGGATCCGAGCAGTACTTC. Protein: CASSLGHSGSEQYF.

J is TRBJ1-1 and V is TRBV27; no clear D gene. Germline lookup yields CDR1 MNHEY and CDR2 SMNVEV (reference sequence). V lost 6 bases and J 1 base, leaving 9 bases between the germline ends. This CDR3 comprises 13 residues. The CDR3 nucleotides are TGTGCCAGCAGAAGAACAGCGAACACTGAAGCTTTCTTT. Encoded protein: CASRRTANTEAFF.

The genes are TRBV29-1 and TRBJ1-1; D perhaps matches TRBD1 (5 bases). The CDR3 is 13 amino acids. With 4 bases removed from V and 4 bases from J, the gap between germline ends came to 13 bases. Germline V gives CDR1 SQVTM, CDR2 ANQGSEA. CDR3 protein: CSVARDGVTEAFF. DNA for the CDR3: TGCAGCGTTGCCAGGGATGGGGTCACTGAAGCTTTCTTT.

This clone was seen many times. V gene TRBV2 combines with J gene TRBJ2-1, with D perhaps TRBD1 (6 bases). The germline V and J ends were trimmed by 6 bases and 7 bases, with 10 bases remaining between them. The CDR3 spans 12 residues. The germline V gene encodes CDR1 SNHLY and CDR2 FYNNEI. CDR3 nucleotide sequence: TGTGCCAGCAGCGGACAGACAAATGAGCAGTTCTTC. As protein: CASSGQTNEQFF.

This chain connects TRBV6-2 or TRBV6-3 to TRBJ2-1, with 14 positions matching TRBD2. CDR1 MNHEY and CDR2 SVGEGT come from the germline V gene. This CDR3 comprises 17 residues. The ends lost 2 bases at V and 7 bases at J; junction bases unmatched: 7. CDR3 DNA sequence: TGTGCCAGCAGTTACCTCAGGGGGACTAGCGGGAGTAATGAGCAGTTCTTC. Translation: CASSYLRGTSGSNEQFF.

This chain connects TRBV7-2 to TRBJ2-7; D may be TRBD1 (6 bases). Trimming removed 5 bases at V and 6 bases at J, with 17 bases between. In germline, CDR1 is SGHTA, CDR2 FQGNSA. The CDR3 totals 14 residues. The CDR3 DNA reads as TGTGCCAGCAGCGTACGCTCAGGGGCTGGCGAGCAGTACTTC. It specifies CASSVRSGAGEQYF.

The genes are TRBV20-1 and TRBJ2-1; tentative D call: TRBD1 (5 bases). CDR1 and CDR2 from the germline V gene are DFQATT and SNEGSKA (reference sequence). The CDR3 length is 11 residues. The V and J ends lost 5 bases and 6 bases respectively, with 8 bases between them. The CDR3 nucleotides read TGCAGTGCTCGCAGGGTCAATGAGCAGTTCTTC. This encodes CSARRVNEQFF.

The chain joins TRBV30 to TRBJ2-3; D perhaps matches TRBD2 (7 bases). Trimming removed 1 base from V and 4 bases from J, with 12 bases in between. Germline V gene sequence: CDR1 GTSNPN, CDR2 SVGIG (reference sequence). The CDR3 has 14 residues. For the CDR3, the DNA is TGTGCCTGGAGTGGGGGGGGCGGGGCAGATACGCAGTATTTT. Encoded protein: CAWSGGGGADTQYF. The variable domain in full, with the rest retrieved from reference TRBV30 and TRBJ2-3, is SQTIHQWPATLVQPVGSPLSLECTVEGTSNPNLYWYRQAAGRGLQLLFYSVGIGQISSEVPQNLSASRPQDRQFILSSKKLLLSDSGFYLCAWSGGGGADTQYFGPGTRLTVL.

The chain couples TRBV28 to TRBJ2-5; TRBD2 aligns across 8 bases. The J segment lost 4 bases and the V segment lost 3 bases, leaving 1 base of the junction unmatched. This CDR3 has 13 amino acids. Germline-derived CDR1 and CDR2 are MDHEN and SYDVKM. The CDR3 loop is CASSLAGGETQYF. The DNA of the CDR3 is TGTGCCAGCAGTTTGGCGGGAGGAGAGACCCAGTACTTC.

The rearrangement links TRBV4-2 to TRBJ1-3, with 9 bases lining up with TRBD1. The CDR3 is made up of 18 amino acids. Germline V lookup: CDR1 LGHNA, CDR2 YNFKEQ. With 0 bases clipped from V and 2 bases from J, the junction kept 8 bases outside the gene matches. In DNA, the CDR3 is TGTGCCAGCAGCCAAGAACAGGGGGCGCTGGCTGCTGGAAACACCATATATTTT. Its translation: CASSQEQGALAAGNTIYF.

The rearrangement links TRBV19 to TRBJ1-1; maybe TRBD1 (5 bases). The germline CDR1 and CDR2 sequences are LNHDA and SQIVND (reference sequence). Trimming removed 5 bases at V and 1 base at J, with 14 bases between. This CDR3 is 15 amino acids long. This CDR3 reads CASSPRGTGNTEAFF. CDR3 sequence (DNA): TGTGCCAGTAGTCCTCGCGGGACGGGGAACACTGAAGCTTTCTTT.